A single sample is the source of the 25 T cell receptor beta chains below, sequenced in a study of blood T cells in healthy people across ages. Primers used in a second PCR of about 7 to 11 cycles were a sample-barcoded 5' primer and a J-beta primer mix. From the 5' RACE reads, TCRdb called clonotypes with MiXCR, one entry per CDR3 protein. The profile shows roughly 1.5 million distinct CDR3 sequences, about 45% of them singletons. The sample consisted of blood. These receptors were collected from a young woman in good health.

Concerning this clonotype itself: A much more abundant neighbour one base away suggests this may be a read error. V and J are TRBV5-1 and TRBJ2-1; either TRBD1 or TRBD2 may supply D (5 bases each). V was shortened by 4 bases and J by 10 bases, with 21 bases between the two germline ends. Germline V gene lookup returns CDR1 SGHRS and CDR2 YFSETQ. The CDR3 runs 15 residues. Here the CDR3 DNA reads TGCGCCAGCAGCGTCACAGGCGGGCGCTCCTACGAGCAGTTCTTC. This encodes CASSVTGGRSYEQFF. Looking up the rest from reference TRBV5-1 and TRBJ2-1 gives the full variable domain: KAGVTQTPRYLIKTRGQQVTLSCSPISGHRSVSWYQQTPGQGLQFLFEYFSETQRNKGNFPGRFSGRQFSNSRSEMNVSTLELGDSALYLCASSVTGGRSYEQFFGPGTRLTVL.

This clonotype has a handful of counts. CDR3 sequence (DNA): TGTGCCAGCACCCCCAGACTAGCAGTATTCGATACGCAGTATTTT. Residues: CASTPRLAVFDTQYF. The chain links TRBV6-6 to TRBJ2-3; 7 bases line up with TRBD2. The CDR3 covers 15 residues. Germline CDR1 reads MNHNY; CDR2 reads SVGAGI (reference sequence). V shed 7 bases, J shed 6 bases, and the junction held 13 bases outside the gene matches.

Concerning this clonotype itself: At one boundary the junction diverges from the germline segment, which might be a read error. The CDR3, as DNA: TGCGGTGCTAGAGGGTTCACTGAAGCTTTCTTT. Its translation: CGARGFTEAFF. The chain uses TRBV20-1 and TRBJ1-1; D is unclear. There are 11 residues in the CDR3. Germline CDR1 and CDR2: DFQATT and SNEGSKA (reference sequence).

In regard to this clonotype: This may stem from a read error, because a much larger clone lies one nucleotide away. The chain is built from TRBV7-2 and TRBJ2-7, with D uncertain. CDR3 size: 13 residues. Germline V lookup: CDR1 SGHTA, CDR2 FQGNSA. The V gene lost 5 bases and the J gene lost 7 bases, with 15 bases spanning the gap. The CDR3 here is CASSPRVYNEQYF. DNA for the CDR3: TGTGCCAGCAGCCCTCGCGTGTACAATGAGCAGTACTTC.

This clonotype has a count of ten or more. The junction and the germline gene differ at one end; a read error may be behind it. The chain links TRBV5-1 to TRBJ2-1; unclear D gene. The CDR3 contains 11 residues. CDR1 is SGHRS and CDR2 is YFSETQ in the germline V gene. CDR3 sequence: CASSFNNEQFF. The CDR3 bases are TGTGCCAGCAGCTTCAACAATGAGCAGTTCTTC.

DNA of the CDR3: TGTGCCAGCAGTGCCCCCGCCGGCTATGGCTACACCTTC. Translation: CASSAPAGYGYTF. This chain connects TRBV28 to TRBJ1-2; no clear D gene. The CDR3 sequence is 13 residues long. V gave up 5 bases and J gave up 4 bases, with 11 bases separating them. Germline V CDR1 and CDR2: MDHEN, SYDVKM.

This clonotype has a single count. The rearrangement links TRBV6-1 to TRBJ2-2, with TRBD1 matching over 9 bases. Germline CDR1 MNHNS, CDR2 SASEGT. Trimming at V came to 1 base and at J to 3 bases, leaving 0 bases not matched to a gene. The CDR3 covers 15 residues. Here the CDR3 reads CASSEGDRDTGELFF. For the CDR3, the DNA is TGTGCCAGCAGTGAAGGGGACAGGGACACCGGGGAGCTGTTTTTT.

As DNA, the CDR3 is TGCAGTGCTCCCAGACAGGGGGCTTTCCCCAACTATGGCTACACCTTC. Its protein product is CSAPRQGAFPNYGYTF. The chain carries TRBV20-1 and TRBJ1-2, with 10 bases aligning to TRBD1. The CDR3 is 16 residues long. The V and J ends lost 5 bases and 2 bases, in that order; junction bases with no gene match: 11. CDR1 and CDR2 (germline): DFQATT, SNEGSKA (reference sequence).

This clonotype was counted between two and nine times. The chain links TRBV10-2 to TRBJ2-3; TRBD2 matches at 10 bases. V shed 7 bases, J shed 6 bases, and the junction held 10 bases outside the gene matches. The CDR3 is 15 residues long. Germline V gene lookup returns CDR1 WSHSY and CDR2 SAAADI. The CDR3 sequence is CASTSSGGGGDTQYF. The CDR3 nucleotides are TGCGCCAGCACCTCGAGCGGGGGGGGCGGTGATACGCAGTATTTT.

This clonotype was seen only a few times. The DNA for the CDR3 is TGTGCCAGCAGCAAAGGGACACTTAGGGGCTACACCTTC. The encoded protein is CASSKGTLRGYTF. V gene TRBV12-3 or TRBV12-4 combines with J gene TRBJ1-2; a possible D gene is TRBD1 (6 bases). This CDR3 region has 13 residues. Trimming stripped 6 bases from V and 8 bases from J, with 16 bases between.

The chain has TRBV7-2 and TRBJ2-1, with 9 bases lining up with TRBD2. V lost 2 bases to trimming and J lost 5 bases; unmatched junction nucleotides: 7. The CDR3 is 16 amino acids. Germline assignment: CDR1 SGHTA and CDR2 FQGNSA. CDR3 sequence: CASSLKAGGVHNEQFF. For the CDR3, the DNA is TGTGCCAGCAGCTTAAAAGCGGGAGGAGTCCACAATGAGCAGTTCTTC.

This clonotype was recorded at least ten times. The chain employs TRBV10-3 and TRBJ2-3; D not certain. V lost 4 bases, J lost 6 bases, and 5 bases lay in between. The V gene's germline CDR1 is ENHRY and CDR2 SYGVKD. The CDR3 sequence is 11 residues long. The CDR3 region has the DNA TGTGCCATCAGTGTAAGGGATACGCAGTATTTT. Protein sequence: CAISVRDTQYF.

This clonotype was detected a few times. J is TRBJ2-1 and V is TRBV27; 12 positions match TRBD2. Germline assignment: CDR1 MNHEY and CDR2 SMNVEV (reference sequence). The CDR3 loop spans 13 amino acids. Losses at the gene ends were 10 bases for V and 8 bases for J; bases not matched to a gene: 6. CDR3 sequence: CATRLAGAYEQFF. Here the CDR3 DNA reads TGTGCCACCCGACTAGCGGGAGCATATGAGCAGTTCTTC.

This chain joins TRBV2 and TRBJ2-5; TRBD2 matches 7 bases. This CDR3 comprises 15 residues. Germline CDR1 SNHLY, CDR2 FYNNEI. Trimming cost V 6 bases and J 2 bases; bases outside gene matches: 9. In DNA form, the CDR3 reads TGTGCCAGCAGCCCCCAAGGGACTAAACAAGAGACCCAGTACTTC. Amino acids: CASSPQGTKQETQYF.

Concerning this clonotype itself: This may be a read error: a much more frequent sequence differs by one nucleotide. The chain links TRBV25-1 to TRBJ2-3; TRBD2 might be the D (5 bases). This CDR3 spans 16 amino acids. CDR1 is MGHDK and CDR2 is SYGVNS in the germline V gene. V shed 2 bases and J shed 0 bases, with 12 bases lying between them. Here the CDR3 DNA reads TGTGCCAGCAGTGAACGGAGGACCTCTAGCACAGATACGCAGTATTTT. It translates to CASSERRTSSTDTQYF.

The chain carries TRBV7-2 and TRBJ2-5; D is perhaps TRBD2 (6 bases). Germline V gene data show CDR1 as SGHTA and CDR2 as FQGNSA. The CDR3 has 15 amino acids. V lost 0 bases, J lost 7 bases, and 15 bases lay in between. The CDR3 nucleotides read TGTGCCAGCAGCTTAGCTAGGGCGGGAACAGGGACCCAGTACTTC. Its protein product is CASSLARAGTGTQYF. Complete variable domain (other parts from reference TRBV7-2 and TRBJ2-5): GAGVSQSPSNKVTEKGKDVELRCDPISGHTALYWYRQSLGQGLEFLIYFQGNSAPDKSGLPSDRFSAERTGGSVSTLTIQRTQQEDSAVYLCASSLARAGTGTQYFGPGTRLLVL.

The chain is built from TRBV7-2 and TRBJ2-7; D is unresolved. The CDR3 has 13 residues. The V gene lost 5 bases and the J gene lost 5 bases, with 13 bases spanning the gap. Germline assignment: CDR1 SGHTA and CDR2 FQGNSA. As DNA, the CDR3 is TGTGCCAGCAGCACGTACACAACCAACGAGCAGTACTTC. Protein: CASSTYTTNEQYF.

J is TRBJ1-2 and V is TRBV29-1, with 10 positions matching TRBD1. Germline lookup yields CDR1 SQVTM and CDR2 ANQGSEA. The CDR3 loop spans 13 amino acids. J lost 3 bases, V lost 5 bases, and 3 bases had no gene match. The CDR3: CSVIGTGDYGYTF. Here the CDR3 DNA reads TGCAGCGTTATCGGGACAGGGGACTATGGCTACACCTTC.

The chain employs TRBV4-3 and TRBJ2-5; maybe TRBD1 (5 bases). CDR1 is LGHNA and CDR2 is YSLEER in the germline V gene. The CDR3 sequence is 16 residues long. V lost 3 bases and J 11 bases, leaving 25 bases between the germline ends. The CDR3 region is CASSQETQGIYNEQYF. In DNA form, the CDR3 reads TGCGCCAGCAGCCAGGAGACCCAGGGAATTTACAATGAGCAGTACTTC.

CDR3 nucleotide sequence: TGTGCCAGCAGTTTAAAGGGGCCCGTGCCCTACGAGCAGTACTTC. Translating it yields CASSLKGPVPYEQYF. The gene calls are TRBV28 and TRBJ2-7; weak D call: TRBD1 (5 bases). The V gene lost 2 bases and the J gene lost 2 bases, with 13 bases spanning the gap. The CDR3 runs 15 residues. CDR1 is MDHEN and CDR2 is SYDVKM in the germline V gene. Together with reference TRBV28 and TRBJ2-7, the CDR3 gives the full variable domain: DVKVTQSSRYLVKRTGEKVFLECVQDMDHENMFWYRQDPGLGLRLIYFSYDVKMKEKGDIPEGYSVSREKKERFSLILESASTNQTSMYLCASSLKGPVPYEQYFGPGTRLTVT.

V is TRBV6-2 or TRBV6-3 and J is TRBJ1-5; maybe TRBD1 (6 bases). Trimming pared 4 bases from V and 5 bases from J, leaving 9 bases between. Germline V CDR1 and CDR2: MNHEY, SVGEGT. CDR3 length: 13 residues. This CDR3 is CASSSDRYQPQHF. The CDR3 DNA reads TGTGCCAGCAGTTCCGACAGGTATCAGCCCCAGCATTTT.

Details on this clonotype: One end of the junction varies from germline; a read error may be responsible. The chain links TRBV5-1 to TRBJ2-3; TRBD2 agrees at 15 bases. The CDR3 is 18 residues long. Germline loops: CDR1 SGHRS, CDR2 YFSETQ. In DNA, the CDR3 is TGCGCCGGCAGCGAGGGACTAGCGGGAGGAATCTCCACAGATACGCAGTATTTT. The encoded protein is CAGSEGLAGGISTDTQYF. The variable domain in full, completed from reference TRBV5-1 and TRBJ2-3, reads KAGVTQTPRYLIKTRGQQVTLSCSPISGHRSVSWYQQTPGQGLQFLFEYFSETQRNKGNFPGRFSGRQFSNSRSEMNVSTLELGDSALYLCAGSEGLAGGISTDTQYFGPGTRLTVL.

This clonotype was detected a few times. This rearrangement joins TRBV20-1 to TRBJ1-2; D is unresolved. The CDR3 contains 12 residues. V was clipped by 2 bases and J by 8 bases, with 12 bases between them. The germline V gene encodes CDR1 DFQATT and CDR2 SNEGSKA (reference sequence). The CDR3 nucleotides are TGCAGTGCTAGACCGGCCGCTAGAGGCTACACCTTC. Its protein is CSARPAARGYTF.

CDR3 loop: CASSRGSAWFF. For the CDR3, the DNA is TGTGCCAGCAGCCGGGGATCCGCATGGTTCTTC. This chain joins TRBV6-2 or TRBV6-3 and TRBJ2-1; D might be TRBD2 (5 bases). Germline lookup yields CDR1 MNHEY and CDR2 SVGEGT. The CDR3 is 11 amino acids. V lost 6 bases, J lost 15 bases, and 15 bases lay in between.

The chain links TRBV12-5 to TRBJ1-2; D not certain. The CDR3 sequence is 13 residues long. The V gene's germline CDR1 is LGHNT and CDR2 FRNRAP. Trimming removed 2 bases from V and 7 bases from J, with 11 bases in between. This chain's CDR3 is CASGLLLMGGYTF. The CDR3 DNA sequence: TGTGCTAGTGGTTTGCTCCTTATGGGTGGCTACACCTTC.